This T cell receptor (beta chain) came from a study of shared clonotypes between healthy human individuals. Notes on this clone: Its specificity is unknown.

The CDR3 contains 14 residues. Germline loops: CDR1 LNHNV, CDR2 YYDKDF (reference sequence). The V gene lost 5 bases and the J gene lost 3 bases, with 10 bases spanning the gap. Overall study findings and caveats: On the whole, naive subsets had larger estimated richness than memory subsets had.

Only CD45RO-negative cells positively selected for CCR7 counted as naive CD8 cells, so terminally differentiated effector memory CD45RA+ cells were excluded. The data were produced by immunoSEQ multiplex PCR, yet TCRdb's version contains in-frame clones alone and is incomplete. The table includes 1.5 million to 2.5 million clones, just under 95% detected once. Sequencing was carried out using naive CD8+ T cells sorted from blood. The sequence came from a man between 18 and 35 years old in good health. The chain combines TRBV15 with TRBJ2-2; D is uncertain. The CDR3 here is CATSSAWDTGELFF. The CDR3 DNA is TGTGCCACCAGCTCGGCCTGGGACACCGGGGAGCTGTTTTTT.